This record covers a single T cell receptor (beta chain). Its antigen is as yet unknown. The sample comes from a study of cytomegalovirus exposure and HLA in healthy donors. Broader study findings: Reports indicate that TCR beta sequences accurately predicted the HLA-A and HLA-B alleles of most subjects. A later analysis revealed that TCR association rates differed between HLA loci, peaking at DRB1 and bottoming out at HLA-C.

This PCR relied on a set of 60 Vbeta primers and 13 Jbeta primers. Assay: immunoSEQ multiplex PCR; the TCRdb copy retains only in-frame clones and omits some. This sample has 150,000 to 170,000 clones, with around 72% found just once. Germline V gene sequence: CDR1 SGHAT, CDR2 FQNNGV. CDR3 length: 13 residues. With 5 bases clipped from V and 3 bases from J, the junction kept 4 bases outside the gene matches. The source of this sequence is a young man in good health and CMV-seronegative. Input material: PBMCs. The gene calls are TRBV11-2 and TRBJ2-7; 7 positions match TRBD1. CDR3 nucleotides: TGTGCCAGCAGCCCCGACAGGGACTACGAGCAGTACTTC. It translates to CASSPDRDYEQYF.